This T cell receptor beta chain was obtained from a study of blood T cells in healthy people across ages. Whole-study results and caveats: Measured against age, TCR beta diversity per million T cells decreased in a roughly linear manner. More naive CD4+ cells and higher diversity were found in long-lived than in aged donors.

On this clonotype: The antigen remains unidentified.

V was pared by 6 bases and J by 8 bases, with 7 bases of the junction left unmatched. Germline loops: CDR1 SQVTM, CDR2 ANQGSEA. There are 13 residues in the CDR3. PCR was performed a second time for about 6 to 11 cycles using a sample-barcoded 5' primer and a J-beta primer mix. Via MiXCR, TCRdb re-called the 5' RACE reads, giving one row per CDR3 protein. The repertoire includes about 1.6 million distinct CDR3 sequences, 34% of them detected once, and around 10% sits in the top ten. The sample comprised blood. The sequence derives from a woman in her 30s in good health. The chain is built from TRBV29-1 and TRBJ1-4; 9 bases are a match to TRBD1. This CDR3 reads CSVATGGREKLFF. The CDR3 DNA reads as TGCAGCGTGGCTACAGGGGGCAGGGAAAAACTGTTTTTT.